This entry lists 21 T cell receptor beta chains sequenced from one sample in a study of T-cell reconstitution after alpha-beta-depleted transplantation in children. Construction of the TCRbeta library involved unique molecular identifiers. TCRdb re-analysed the PCR reads in MiXCR, keeping a single row per CDR3 protein. The data show around 450,000 distinct CDR3 sequences, with about 11% seen just once and approximately 2% held by the top ten. Sequencing was performed on PBMCs, taken before TCRalphabeta/CD19-depleted stem cell transplant. These receptors originate from a child aged 2-15 years with inherited bone marrow failure, due to receive a stem cell transplant.

At least ten counts were recorded for this clonotype. This chain connects TRBV10-2 to TRBJ1-2; 9 bases line up with TRBD1. CDR3 length equals 14 residues. Looked up from germline, CDR1 is WSHSY and CDR2 is SAAADI. Trimming at V came to 9 bases and at J to 2 bases, leaving 7 bases not matched to a gene. CDR3 sequence: CASSQGARNYGYTF. The CDR3 nucleotides are TGCGCCAGTTCACAGGGGGCGCGGAACTATGGCTACACCTTC.

This clonotype was observed at least ten times. The V and J genes are TRBV24-1 and TRBJ2-5; D unresolved. The CDR3 runs 12 residues. V was shortened by 4 bases and J by 5 bases, with 7 bases between the two germline ends. CDR1 and CDR2 from the germline V gene are KGHDR and SFDVKD. CDR3 amino acids: CATSDVFETQYF. Written as DNA, the CDR3 is TGTGCCACCAGTGACGTCTTCGAGACCCAGTACTTC.

This clonotype appeared many times. The gene calls are TRBV19 and TRBJ2-2; D remains ambiguous. The V gene lost 3 bases and the J gene lost 4 bases, with 9 bases spanning the gap. Looked up from germline, CDR1 is LNHDA and CDR2 is SQIVND (reference sequence). This CDR3 is built from 14 residues. CDR3 coding DNA: TGTGCCAGTAGTATGAACGGGCCCACCGGGGAGCTGTTTTTT. Its translation is CASSMNGPTGELFF.

Ten or more counts support this clonotype. This sequence joins TRBV10-3 and TRBJ1-1, with 7 bases identical to TRBD1. CDR1 is ENHRY, CDR2 SYGVKD, per germline. Unmatched junction bases numbered 9, after V lost 3 bases and J lost 5 bases. This CDR3 region has 15 residues. CDR3 bases: TGTGCCATCAGTGATCCTTCGGGACAGACTACTGAAGCTTTCTTT. Translated, it gives CAISDPSGQTTEAFF.

The J gene is TRBJ2-1, the V gene TRBV7-6; D not resolved. Trimming cost V 5 bases and J 2 bases, with 19 bases left between them. From germline, CDR1 is SGHVS and CDR2 FNYEAQ. This CDR3 has 17 residues. CDR3 sequence: CASSPMHRGRTYNEQFF. The DNA for the CDR3 is TGTGCCAGCAGCCCCATGCACCGCGGAAGAACCTACAATGAGCAGTTCTTC.

This clonotype was detected a few times. V usage is TRBV15 and J usage is TRBJ1-6; possibly TRBD1 for D (6 bases). V gave up 4 bases and J gave up 5 bases, with 18 bases separating them. The CDR3 length is 17 residues. Per germline, CDR1 LNHNV and CDR2 YYDKDF (reference sequence). DNA of the CDR3: TGTGCCACCAGCATCGAGATACAGGGACGGGATAATTCACCCCTCCACTTT. Its translation is CATSIEIQGRDNSPLHF.

This clonotype was seen a few times. This chain connects TRBV20-1 to TRBJ2-7, with D perhaps matching TRBD1 or TRBD2 (5 bases each). Per germline, CDR1 DFQATT and CDR2 SNEGSKA (reference sequence). This CDR3 region has 12 residues. Here the CDR3 reads CHVTGATYEQYF. CDR3 nucleotide sequence: TGCCATGTAACCGGGGCCACCTACGAGCAGTACTTC.

In this sample, this clonotype turned up a few times. J is TRBJ1-1 and V is TRBV11-2; D ambiguous. The CDR3 contains 15 residues. CDR1 and CDR2 (germline): SGHAT, FQNNGV. V was shortened by 1 base and J by 1 base, with 10 bases between the two germline ends. The CDR3 DNA sequence: TGTGCCAGCAGCTTAGCTCCGTTAAAGAACACTGAAGCTTTCTTT. Translated: CASSLAPLKNTEAFF.

This clonotype was seen repeatedly, ten times or more. The rearrangement links TRBV5-1 to TRBJ2-5; 10 nucleotides agree with TRBD1. Per the germline V gene, CDR1 is SGHRS and CDR2 is YFSETQ. The CDR3 runs 15 residues. V trimming: 0 bases; J trimming: 4 bases; junction bases outside the gene matches: 3. In nucleotides, the CDR3 is TGCGCCAGCAGCTTGGCCCGGACAGGGGGAGAGACCCAGTACTTC. Its protein product is CASSLARTGGETQYF. The variable domain in full, completed from reference TRBV5-1 and TRBJ2-5, reads KAGVTQTPRYLIKTRGQQVTLSCSPISGHRSVSWYQQTPGQGLQFLFEYFSETQRNKGNFPGRFSGRQFSNSRSEMNVSTLELGDSALYLCASSLARTGGETQYFGPGTRLLVL.

This clonotype was counted ten times or more. The chain couples TRBV28 to TRBJ2-7; either TRBD1 or TRBD2 may fit D (5 bases each). Germline V gene sequence: CDR1 MDHEN, CDR2 SYDVKM. The length of the CDR3 is 13 residues. V was pared by 7 bases and J by 7 bases, with 17 bases between. The DNA for the CDR3 is TGTGCCAGCACCTCGGGACGCCCGCGGGAGCAGTACTTC. This encodes CASTSGRPREQYF.

The table lists this clonotype with many counts. This sequence joins TRBV7-2 and TRBJ2-1, with 10 bases fitting TRBD2. The CDR3 is 13 amino acids. Unmatched junction bases numbered 4, after V lost 2 bases and J lost 12 bases. The germline CDR1 and CDR2 sequences are SGHTA and FQGNSA. The CDR3 sequence: CASSLRAGGPQFF. CDR3 nucleotide sequence: TGTGCCAGCAGCTTAAGAGCGGGAGGGCCGCAGTTCTTC.

The chain combines TRBV7-2 with TRBJ2-3; D is ambiguous. V was trimmed by 5 bases and J by 10 bases, leaving 16 bases between them. The CDR3 has 13 amino acids. Germline-derived CDR1 and CDR2 are SGHTA and FQGNSA. The CDR3 coding sequence is TGTGCCAGCAGCCTGCTACCTATAGAGCCGCAGTATTTT. The encoded protein is CASSLLPIEPQYF.

This clonotype was observed at least ten times. CDR3 region: CSAREGLAGGPSRNIQYF. The CDR3 DNA reads as TGCAGTGCTAGAGAGGGGCTAGCGGGAGGGCCCTCTAGGAACATTCAGTACTTC. This rearrangement joins TRBV20-1 to TRBJ2-4; TRBD2 matches at 12 bases. V lost 0 bases and J lost 7; bases outside the gene matches: 13. CDR3 length equals 18 residues. Germline V gives CDR1 DFQATT, CDR2 SNEGSKA (reference sequence).

Many counts were recorded for this clonotype. The V gene is TRBV4-3, the J gene TRBJ2-7; the D gene could be TRBD1 or TRBD2 (6 bases each). The germline CDR1 and CDR2 sequences are LGHNA and YSLEER. This CDR3 is 15 amino acids long. V was pared by 0 bases and J by 1 base, with 10 bases between. CDR3 region: CASSQDGGGSYEQYF. DNA for the CDR3: TGCGCCAGCAGCCAAGATGGAGGGGGTTCCTACGAGCAGTACTTC.

The sample holds many counts of this clonotype. The CDR3 sequence: CASSQGPRGRRAGNTIYF. CDR3 DNA sequence: TGCGCCAGCAGCCAAGGCCCCCGGGGCCGCAGGGCAGGAAACACCATATATTTT. The gene calls are TRBV4-3 and TRBJ1-3; possible D gene TRBD1, 5 bases. The CDR3 covers 18 residues. Germline V CDR1 and CDR2: LGHNA, YSLEER. Trimming left V 1 base short and J 4 bases short, with 20 bases between.

This clonotype was seen at least ten times. The genes are TRBV7-2 and TRBJ2-2; D remains unclear. Trimming cost V 7 bases and J 2 bases, with 11 bases left between them. CDR1 and CDR2 from the germline V gene are SGHTA and FQGNSA. The CDR3 is 14 residues long. The CDR3 spells CASNPVPNTGELFF. In nucleotides, the CDR3 is TGTGCCAGCAACCCCGTCCCCAACACCGGGGAGCTGTTTTTT.

The chain employs TRBV28 and TRBJ1-4; 11 bases align to TRBD1. Trimming removed 6 bases from V and 6 bases from J; junction bases left unmatched: 6. The germline gives CDR1 MDHEN, CDR2 SYDVKM. This CDR3 contains 15 residues. CDR3 loop: CASRGGQGEYEKLFF. CDR3 nucleotide sequence: TGTGCCAGCAGGGGGGGACAGGGGGAGTATGAAAAACTGTTTTTT.

This clonotype came up many times. The rearrangement links TRBV7-2 to TRBJ1-4; 9 bases align to TRBD1. Germline trimming cut 1 base from V and 6 bases from J; bases unmatched to any gene: 9. The CDR3 totals 17 residues. Germline loops: CDR1 SGHTA, CDR2 FQGNSA. In DNA, the CDR3 is TGTGCCAGCAGCTTAGTACGTCCGGGACAGGGCTATGAAAAACTGTTTTTT. It yields the protein CASSLVRPGQGYEKLFF.

This clonotype was detected a few times. V and J are TRBV24-1 and TRBJ2-3; tentative D call: TRBD2 (6 bases). V lost 5 bases and J lost 4, with 9 bases in between. Germline V gives CDR1 KGHDR, CDR2 SFDVKD. The CDR3 sequence is 13 residues long. The CDR3 sequence is CATSGLVADTQYF. The CDR3 nucleotides read TGTGCCACCAGTGGACTAGTAGCAGATACGCAGTATTTT.

This clonotype was seen a few times. V usage is TRBV20-1 and J usage is TRBJ1-6; 11 bases line up with TRBD1. Germline V gene data show CDR1 as DFQATT and CDR2 as SNEGSKA (reference sequence). J gave up 7 bases and V 6 bases, and 8 bases lay outside the gene matches. The CDR3 has 15 residues. The CDR3 reads CSAEDRGRGNSPLHF. The CDR3 nucleotides are TGCAGTGCAGAGGACAGGGGGCGTGGAAATTCACCCCTCCACTTT.

This clonotype has only a few counts. This chain links TRBV20-1 with TRBJ2-7; perhaps TRBD2 as D (6 bases). V lost 3 bases, J lost 4 bases, and 16 bases lay in between. There are 14 residues in the CDR3. Germline assignment: CDR1 DFQATT and CDR2 SNEGSKA (reference sequence). The CDR3 sequence is CSASRRERGYEQYF. The DNA of the CDR3 is TGCAGTGCTAGCCGTCGGGAGAGAGGGTACGAGCAGTACTTC.